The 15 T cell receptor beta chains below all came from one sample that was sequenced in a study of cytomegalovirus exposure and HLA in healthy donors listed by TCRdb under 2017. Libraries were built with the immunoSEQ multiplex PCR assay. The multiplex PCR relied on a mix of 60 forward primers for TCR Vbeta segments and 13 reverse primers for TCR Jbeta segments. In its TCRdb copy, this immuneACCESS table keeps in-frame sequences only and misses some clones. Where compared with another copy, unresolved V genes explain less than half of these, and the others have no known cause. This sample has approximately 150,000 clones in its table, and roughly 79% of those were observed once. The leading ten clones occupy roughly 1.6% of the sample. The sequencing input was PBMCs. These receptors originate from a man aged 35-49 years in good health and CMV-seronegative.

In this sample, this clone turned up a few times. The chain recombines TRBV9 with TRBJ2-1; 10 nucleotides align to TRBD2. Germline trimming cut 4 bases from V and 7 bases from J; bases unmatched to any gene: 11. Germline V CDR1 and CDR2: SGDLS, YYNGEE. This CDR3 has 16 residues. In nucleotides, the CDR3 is TGTGCCAGCAGCCCTCAAGGGGGACTAGCGAGTAATGAGCAGTTCTTC. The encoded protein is CASSPQGGLASNEQFF.

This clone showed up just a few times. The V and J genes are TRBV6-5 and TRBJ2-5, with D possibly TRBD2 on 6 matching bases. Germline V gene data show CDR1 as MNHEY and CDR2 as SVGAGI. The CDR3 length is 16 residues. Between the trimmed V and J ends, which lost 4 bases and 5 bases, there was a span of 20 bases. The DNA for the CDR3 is TGTGCCAGCAGTTTGCGGGGCAGCTCAGGAAGGGAGACCCAGTACTTC. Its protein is CASSLRGSSGRETQYF.

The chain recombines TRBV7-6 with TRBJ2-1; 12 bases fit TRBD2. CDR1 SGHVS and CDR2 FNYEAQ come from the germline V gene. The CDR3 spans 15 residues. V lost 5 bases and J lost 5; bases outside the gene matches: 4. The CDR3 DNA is TGTGCCAGCAGCCCCGGACTAGCGGGGAACAATGAGCAGTTCTTC. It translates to CASSPGLAGNNEQFF.

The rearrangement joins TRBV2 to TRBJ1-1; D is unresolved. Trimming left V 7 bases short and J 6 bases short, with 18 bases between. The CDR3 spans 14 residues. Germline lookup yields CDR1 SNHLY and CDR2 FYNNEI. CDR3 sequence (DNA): TGTGCCAGCACAATAGACTCTGAGTCCGCTGAAGCTTTCTTT. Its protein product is CASTIDSESAEAFF.

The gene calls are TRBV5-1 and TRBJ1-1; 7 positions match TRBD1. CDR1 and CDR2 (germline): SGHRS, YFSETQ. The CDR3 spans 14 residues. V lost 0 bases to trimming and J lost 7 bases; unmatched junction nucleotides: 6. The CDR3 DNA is TGCGCCAGCAGCTTGGAACAGGGGAATGGTGAAGCTTTCTTT. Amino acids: CASSLEQGNGEAFF.

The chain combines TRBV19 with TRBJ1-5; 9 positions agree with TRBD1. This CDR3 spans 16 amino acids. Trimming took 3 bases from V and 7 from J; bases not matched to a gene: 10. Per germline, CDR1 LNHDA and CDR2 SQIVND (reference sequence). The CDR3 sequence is CASSIIGGQGGQPQHF. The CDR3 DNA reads TGTGCCAGTAGTATTATAGGGGGACAGGGAGGACAGCCCCAGCATTTT.

DNA of the CDR3: TGCGCCAGCAGCCGCGGAGACACAGGGACCTACGAGCAGTACTTC. This encodes CASSRGDTGTYEQYF. The chain carries TRBV5-1 and TRBJ2-7; TRBD1 might be the D (6 bases). Deletions cut 4 bases from V and 2 bases from J, with 16 bases between. Germline CDR1 SGHRS, CDR2 YFSETQ. The CDR3 length is 15 residues.

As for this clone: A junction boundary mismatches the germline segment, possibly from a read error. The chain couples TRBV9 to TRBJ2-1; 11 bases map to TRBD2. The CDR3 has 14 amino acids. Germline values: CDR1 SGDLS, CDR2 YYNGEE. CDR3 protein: CASSVRTSGNEQFF. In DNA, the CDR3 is TGTGCTAGCAGCGTGAGGACTAGCGGGAATGAGCAGTTCTTC.

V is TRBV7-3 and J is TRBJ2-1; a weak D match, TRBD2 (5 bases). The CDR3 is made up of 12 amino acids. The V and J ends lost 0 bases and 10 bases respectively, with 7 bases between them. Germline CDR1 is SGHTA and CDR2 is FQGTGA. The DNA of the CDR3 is TGTGCCAGCAGCTTAACAGCGGCCGAGCAGTTCTTC. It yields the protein CASSLTAAEQFF.

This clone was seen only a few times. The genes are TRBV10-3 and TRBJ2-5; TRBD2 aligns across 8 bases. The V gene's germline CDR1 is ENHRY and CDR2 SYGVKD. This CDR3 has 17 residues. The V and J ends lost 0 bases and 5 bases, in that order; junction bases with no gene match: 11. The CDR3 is CAISESTGAGGVETQYF. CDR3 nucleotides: TGTGCCATCAGTGAGTCGACTGGGGCGGGAGGCGTGGAGACCCAGTACTTC.

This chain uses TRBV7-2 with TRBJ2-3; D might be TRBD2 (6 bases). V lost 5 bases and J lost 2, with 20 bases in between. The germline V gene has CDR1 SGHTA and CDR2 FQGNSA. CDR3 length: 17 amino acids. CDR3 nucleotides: TGTGCCAGCAGCCCCCTGTACAAGCGGGCCCCCACAGATACGCAGTATTTT. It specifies CASSPLYKRAPTDTQYF.

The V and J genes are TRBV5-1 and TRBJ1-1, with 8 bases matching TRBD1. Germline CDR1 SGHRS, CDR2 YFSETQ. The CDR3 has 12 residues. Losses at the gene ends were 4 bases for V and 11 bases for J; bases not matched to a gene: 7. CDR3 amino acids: CASSLSGGKAFF. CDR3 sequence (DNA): TGCGCCAGCAGCCTCTCAGGGGGCAAGGCTTTCTTT.

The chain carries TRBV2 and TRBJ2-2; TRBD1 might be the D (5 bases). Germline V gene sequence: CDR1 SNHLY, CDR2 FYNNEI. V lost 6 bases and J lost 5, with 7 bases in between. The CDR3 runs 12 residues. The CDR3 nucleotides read TGTGCCAGCAGCGCAGGGACCGGGGAGCTGTTTTTT. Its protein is CASSAGTGELFF.

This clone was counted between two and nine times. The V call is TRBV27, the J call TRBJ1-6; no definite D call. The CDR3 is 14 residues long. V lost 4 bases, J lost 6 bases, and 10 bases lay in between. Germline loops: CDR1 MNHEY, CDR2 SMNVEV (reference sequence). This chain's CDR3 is CASSSGRSNSPLHF. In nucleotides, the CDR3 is TGTGCCAGCAGTTCGGGGAGGTCTAATTCACCCCTCCACTTT.

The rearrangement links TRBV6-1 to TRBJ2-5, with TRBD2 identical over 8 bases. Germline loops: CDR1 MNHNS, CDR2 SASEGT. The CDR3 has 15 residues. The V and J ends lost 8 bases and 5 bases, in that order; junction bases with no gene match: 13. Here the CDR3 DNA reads TGTGCCAGCGGTAGCCAGGGGACTAGGGAGGAGACCCAGTACTTC. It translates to CASGSQGTREETQYF.